This is a list of T cell receptor beta chains from one sample in a study of cytomegalovirus exposure and HLA in healthy donors. Measured with immunoSEQ multiplex PCR; TCRdb has only the in-frame clones, and not every one. The data include about 210,000 clones; the top ten clones carry about 1%. The sample comprised PBMCs. These receptors were obtained from a woman aged 30 to 39 in good health and CMV-seropositive. Both conserved end residues are part of each CDR3.

v_call: TRBV7-8; cdr3_aa: CASSLARGWGSNQPQHF
v_call: TRBV5-5; cdr3_aa: CASSLASGGELFF
v_call: TRBV7-7; cdr3_aa: CASSLGERGAGEQFF
v_call: TRBV9; cdr3_aa: CASSVYRGGQETQYF
v_call: TRBV5-6; cdr3_aa: CASSLATNYEQYF
v_call: TRBV5-1; cdr3_aa: CASSLGAYGYTF
v_call: TRBV6-1; cdr3_aa: CASSESAGGNYGYTF
v_call: TRBV6-5; cdr3_aa: CASSYIPGFSEQYF
v_call: TRBV7-2; cdr3_aa: CASSFPGGGGDEQFF
v_call: TRBV4-1; cdr3_aa: CASSQSGSPPNQPQHF
v_call: TRBV7-2; cdr3_aa: CASSLRTGGHYYGYTF
v_call: TRBV7-9; cdr3_aa: CASSLGGHNEQFF
v_call: TRBV2; cdr3_aa: CASCAGFRTEAFF
v_call: TRBV19; cdr3_aa: CASSLRDRPYDEQFF
v_call: TRBV6-5; cdr3_aa: CASSYLRRDTQYF
v_call: TRBV4-1; cdr3_aa: CASSQVPSSSGANVLTF
v_call: TRBV4-2; cdr3_aa: CASRWGQGGYEQYF
v_call: TRBV6-5; cdr3_aa: CASGQVSTNEKLFF
v_call: TRBV6-1; cdr3_aa: CASTSGDSGNTIYF
v_call: TRBV11-2; cdr3_aa: CASRRNRDTEAFF
v_call: TRBV12-5; cdr3_aa: CASGLTIGQEAFF
v_call: TRBV19; cdr3_aa: CASSLPLDRLNTEAFF
v_call: TRBV15; cdr3_aa: CATSRTGARSYEQYF
v_call: TRBV5-1; cdr3_aa: CASSLGQGDNQPQHF
v_call: TRBV6-1; cdr3_aa: CASRIEPGGNTIYF
v_call: TRBV11-3; cdr3_aa: CASSFGLAHEQYF
v_call: TRBV6-1; cdr3_aa: CASSKWEGPEAFF
v_call: TRBV5-6; cdr3_aa: CASSLGTNTDTQYF
v_call: TRBV7-2; cdr3_aa: CASSATGGSTSGRGNEQYF
v_call: TRBV28; cdr3_aa: CASSVWTGNEQFF
v_call: TRBV4-2; cdr3_aa: CASSQDLGQGARWDTQYF
v_call: TRBV9; cdr3_aa: CASSSPGQGRFDEKLFF
v_call: TRBV7-9; cdr3_aa: CASSSRQSTEAFF
v_call: TRBV18; cdr3_aa: CASSPGQGIPYEQYF
v_call: TRBV7-9; cdr3_aa: CASSFQGPVIPSGANVLTF
v_call: TRBV5-4; cdr3_aa: CASSLGLAGGGSDTQYF
v_call: TRBV27; cdr3_aa: CASSPSSDTQYF
v_call: TRBV4-1; cdr3_aa: CASSHPGTGRGLNTGELFF
v_call: TRBV28; cdr3_aa: CASIPYRDRVTMNTEAFF
v_call: TRBV15; cdr3_aa: CATSRDRDRGETQYF
v_call: TRBV10-3; cdr3_aa: CAISVSGSADNEQFF
v_call: TRBV7-2; cdr3_aa: CASSWEGADTQYF
v_call: TRBV18; cdr3_aa: CACSPRAKGRNGYTF
v_call: TRBV18; cdr3_aa: CASSPLQGYNEKLFF
v_call: TRBV18; cdr3_aa: CASSQGQTQPQHF
v_call: TRBV7-2; cdr3_aa: CASSLLSGGRGGLEQYF
v_call: TRBV11-2; cdr3_aa: CASSSPSGTGELFF
v_call: TRBV7-6; cdr3_aa: CASTLDRSSYNEQFF
v_call: TRBV6-5; cdr3_aa: CASSYRGQYNEQFF
v_call: TRBV28; cdr3_aa: CASRGQGARMNTEAFF
v_call: TRBV27; cdr3_aa: CASSRLLAGGKNEQFF
v_call: TRBV28; cdr3_aa: CASSFNGLGGELFF
v_call: TRBV30; cdr3_aa: CAWSFPWRIGNQPQHF
v_call: TRBV6-5; cdr3_aa: CASSLLRGRREKLFF
v_call: TRBV5-4; cdr3_aa: CASSLAGETDTQYF
v_call: TRBV9; cdr3_aa: CASSVEGNSGANVLTF